Listed below are T cell receptor beta chains from one sample, sequenced in a study of cytomegalovirus exposure and HLA in healthy donors. Using immunoSEQ multiplex PCR, the repertoire was profiled, and TCRdb retains in-frame clones only, with some absent. The sample has over 70,000 clones, roughly three quarters seen once. Sequenced sample: PBMCs. These receptors all come from a woman between 50 and 59 years old in good health and CMV-seropositive. Each CDR3 is given with its conserved first and last residue. D genes are given only for firm matches. Expanded clones are given a class, and other clones once, few, many or no size at all.

cdr3_nt | cdr3_aa | clone_size | d_call | j_call | v_call
TGTGCCAGCAGTGAACGGACAGGGAGGATCACCGGGGAGCTGTTTTTT | CASSERTGRITGELFF | once | TRBD1 | TRBJ2-2 | TRBV2
TGTGCCAGCAGCTTAGATGGCGGGAGAGGAGATACGCAGTATTTT | CASSLDGGRGDTQYF | - | TRBD2 | TRBJ2-3 | TRBV11-2
TGCGCCAGCAGCGGGGGGACAGGAGGGTTTGCGGATTCACCCCTCCACTTT | CASSGGTGGFADSPLHF | - | TRBD1 | TRBJ1-6 | TRBV5-1
TGTGCCAGCTCCCCGGGACAGGGGTCCTACAATGAGCAGTTCTTC | CASSPGQGSYNEQFF | few | TRBD1 | TRBJ2-1 | TRBV18
TGTGCCAGCATCCGGAGTCTAGAAGCTTTCTTT | CASIRSLEAFF | - | - | TRBJ1-1 | TRBV2
TGTGCCAGCCTAGCCGGACAGGGCAACACTGAAGCTTTCTTT | CASLAGQGNTEAFF | - | TRBD1 | TRBJ1-1 | TRBV11-2
TGTGCCAGCAGGACCATTCTTATGGGACTTCACACAGATACGCAGTATTTT | CASRTILMGLHTDTQYF | - | - | TRBJ2-3 | TRBV2
TGTGCCAGCAGCCAAGAATGGGCGGGGGTCATACGCACAGATACGCAGTATTTT | CASSQEWAGVIRTDTQYF | - | TRBD2 | TRBJ2-3 | TRBV4-2
TGCGCCAGCAGCTTGGCGGCTAGCGGGTACAATGAGCAGTTCTTC | CASSLAASGYNEQFF | - | TRBD2 | TRBJ2-1 | TRBV5-1
TGTGCCAGCAGCTACGGACAGGGAGGGCGTGGGACAGATACGCAGTATTTT | CASSYGQGGRGTDTQYF | - | - | TRBJ2-3 | TRBV9
TGTGCCAGCAGCAAAAACATCAACACTGAAGCTTTCTTT | CASSKNINTEAFF | - | - | TRBJ1-1 | TRBV14
TGCGCCAGCAGCCTAGGAGTCCAAGGGGCCCTCCACTTT | CASSLGVQGALHF | - | - | TRBJ1-6 | TRBV4-1
TGTGCCAGCGGCCCCCGGACTAGCGGGCCCGATACGCAGTATTTT | CASGPRTSGPDTQYF | once | TRBD2 | TRBJ2-3 | TRBV27
TGCGCCAGCAGTCATAGGGGCCTCCAGTTCTTC | CASSHRGLQFF | - | - | TRBJ2-1 | TRBV23-1
TGTGCCAGCAGTGGACTAGCGGGAGGGCGGGTGCAGTTCTTC | CASSGLAGGRVQFF | - | TRBD2 | TRBJ2-1 | TRBV7-9
TGTGCCAGCAGCTCATGGGACATACAAGAGACCCAGTACTTC | CASSSWDIQETQYF | - | - | TRBJ2-5 | TRBV7-8
TGTGCCAGCAGCCCCGGGACAGGGGGCGTTTTCAGGGGAGCTTTCTTT | CASSPGTGGVFRGAFF | - | TRBD1 | TRBJ1-1 | TRBV5-5
TGTGCCAGCTCACCGACCCGGGACATTGCTTTCTTT | CASSPTRDIAFF | - | - | TRBJ1-1 | TRBV18
TGTGCCAGTAGTACCACGGGAGGGTCGGGCAATCAGCCCCAGCATTTT | CASSTTGGSGNQPQHF | - | - | TRBJ1-5 | TRBV19
TGTGCCAGCAGCGTAGGAGCAGGGGGCGAGACCCAGTACTTC | CASSVGAGGETQYF | - | TRBD1 | TRBJ2-5 | TRBV9
TGTGCCAGCAGTGAATCTGGGACTAGCACGGCCGGGGAGCTGTTTTTT | CASSESGTSTAGELFF | - | TRBD2 | TRBJ2-2 | TRBV6-1
TGTGCCAGCAGCTTAGGACGGGCAGGGAATCAGCCCCAGCATTTT | CASSLGRAGNQPQHF | - | - | TRBJ1-5 | TRBV7-8
TGTGCCAGCTGGCGGGACAGGGGCTTTGGATATGGCTACACCTTC | CASWRDRGFGYGYTF | - | TRBD1 | TRBJ1-2 | TRBV14
TGCAGCGTGGCCGGGAGGCTAGCGGGGTACAATGAGCAGTTCTTC | CSVAGRLAGYNEQFF | few | TRBD2 | TRBJ2-1 | TRBV29-1
TGTGCCAGCAGCGCCGCCGGGACTCCTAAAAGGGATACGCAGTATTTT | CASSAAGTPKRDTQYF | few | - | TRBJ2-3 | TRBV5-4
TGTGCCAGCAGCCAAGAAGGCCAGGGGAGTCAGCCCCAGCATTTT | CASSQEGQGSQPQHF | - | - | TRBJ1-5 | TRBV4-2
TGTGCCAGCTCACCCGGGGGATACAATGAGCAGTTCTTC | CASSPGGYNEQFF | - | - | TRBJ2-1 | TRBV18
TGTGCCAGCAGACCCACAGGGGATAGGTATGAAAAACTGTTTTTT | CASRPTGDRYEKLFF | - | TRBD1 | TRBJ1-4 | TRBV2
TGTGCCAGCAGCTTACAGGGGGGGAATCAGCCCCAGCATTTT | CASSLQGGNQPQHF | - | TRBD1 | TRBJ1-5 | TRBV6-1
TGTGCCAGCTCACCACCTTCCTCGGGCGGGGCGGTTGGAAACACCATATATTTT | CASSPPSSGGAVGNTIYF | - | - | TRBJ1-3 | TRBV18
TGTGCCAGCAGCCAACAGCCCCGCCAAGCTTTCTTT | CASSQQPRQAFF | - | - | TRBJ1-1 | TRBV7-9
TGTGCCAGCAGCTTGGACGCGGGAGACTCAGATACGCAGTATTTT | CASSLDAGDSDTQYF | - | TRBD2 | TRBJ2-3 | TRBV5-8
TGTGCCAGCAGGAGCTACGGGATCCAAAACTATGGCTACACCTTC | CASRSYGIQNYGYTF | - | - | TRBJ1-2 | TRBV6-1
TGTGCCAGCAGTTACATACCTCAAGAGACCCAGTACTTC | CASSYIPQETQYF | - | - | TRBJ2-5 | TRBV2
TGTGCCAGCAGACCATCCGGGTTCACAGATACGCAGTATTTT | CASRPSGFTDTQYF | - | - | TRBJ2-3 | TRBV27
TGTGCCAGCAGCCCTGGACAGGGGAAGGGCTACACCTTC | CASSPGQGKGYTF | - | TRBD1 | TRBJ1-2 | TRBV7-3
TGTGCCAGCAGTGAACAGAGGCTAGCCCCCAATGAGCAGTTCTTC | CASSEQRLAPNEQFF | - | - | TRBJ2-1 | TRBV6-1
TGCAGCGCGGAACAGGGTTCCTACGAGCAGTACTTC | CSAEQGSYEQYF | - | - | TRBJ2-7 | TRBV29-1
TGTGCCTGGAGTGTACTGGGTGGGGGCAGTCAGCCCCAGCATTTT | CAWSVLGGGSQPQHF | - | - | TRBJ1-5 | TRBV30
TGTGCCAGTAGTATTCAGGGGGAGACCCAGTACTTC | CASSIQGETQYF | - | - | TRBJ2-5 | TRBV19
TGTGCCAGCAGCTCGGGCCGGGGGGAGACCCAGTACTTC | CASSSGRGETQYF | - | - | TRBJ2-5 | TRBV7-6
TGCGCCAGCAGCTTGGTTAGCGGGGTTGCCTGGGAAGAGACCCAGTACTTC | CASSLVSGVAWEETQYF | - | TRBD2 | TRBJ2-5 | TRBV5-1
TGCGCCAGCAGCTCGTACCTGGGGGGGACTGGGGCCAACGTCCTGACTTTC | CASSSYLGGTGANVLTF | - | TRBD2 | TRBJ2-6 | TRBV5-1
TGTGCCATCAGCGCGACAGGAGTCTCTGGAAACACCATATATTTT | CAISATGVSGNTIYF | - | - | TRBJ1-3 | TRBV10-3
TGTGCCAGCAGCCCGACAGGGCTCGTCGCGGGGCAGGGAAACACCATATATTTT | CASSPTGLVAGQGNTIYF | - | TRBD1 | TRBJ1-3 | TRBV5-8
TGTGCCACCAGCAGAGCCGGGACTAGCGGTCGCTATGAGCAGTTCTTC | CATSRAGTSGRYEQFF | - | TRBD2 | TRBJ2-1 | TRBV15
TGTGCCAGCAGCGCCTCAGGGGGCAGGGACTATGGCTACACCTTC | CASSASGGRDYGYTF | - | TRBD1 | TRBJ1-2 | TRBV9
TGTGCCAGCAGCGGACAGGCTAGCTCTGGAAACACCATATATTTT | CASSGQASSGNTIYF | - | TRBD1 | TRBJ1-3 | TRBV7-6
TGTGCCAGCAGCTTAGTCGGGGGGGCCATGATTCCAGATACGCAGTATTTT | CASSLVGGAMIPDTQYF | few | TRBD2 | TRBJ2-3 | TRBV7-8
TGTGCCAGCAGTTACCTCAATGGACAGGAAGCTTTCTTT | CASSYLNGQEAFF | - | - | TRBJ1-1 | TRBV6-5
TGTGCCACCGGCAGTGGGACAGGGGGCCAAGGCTACACCTTC | CATGSGTGGQGYTF | - | TRBD1 | TRBJ1-2 | TRBV11-2
TGCAGCGTTGAAGAAAACGGTCGAGGGCGGGAGCTGTTTTTT | CSVEENGRGRELFF | - | - | TRBJ2-2 | TRBV29-1
TGTGCCAGCAGCCCTTCGACAGGCAACTTTAACTATGGCTACACCTTC | CASSPSTGNFNYGYTF | once | - | TRBJ1-2 | TRBV7-8
TGTGCCAGCAGCCTAAAAGACAGGGGCAATGAGCAGTTCTTC | CASSLKDRGNEQFF | - | TRBD1 | TRBJ2-1 | TRBV5-5
TGTGCCAGCAGCCCCCGGACAAGATACAATGAGCAGTTCTTC | CASSPRTRYNEQFF | few | - | TRBJ2-1 | TRBV9
TGTGCCTGGAGTGTAGACAGGAATCAGCCCCAGCATTTT | CAWSVDRNQPQHF | - | - | TRBJ1-5 | TRBV30
TGTGCCAGTAGTATAGTGGCGGGGGGCACTAGCACAGATACGCAGTATTTT | CASSIVAGGTSTDTQYF | - | TRBD2 | TRBJ2-3 | TRBV19
TGTGCCAGTAGTATAGCGACAGAGTCCTTCGGCTACACCTTC | CASSIATESFGYTF | - | - | TRBJ1-2 | TRBV19